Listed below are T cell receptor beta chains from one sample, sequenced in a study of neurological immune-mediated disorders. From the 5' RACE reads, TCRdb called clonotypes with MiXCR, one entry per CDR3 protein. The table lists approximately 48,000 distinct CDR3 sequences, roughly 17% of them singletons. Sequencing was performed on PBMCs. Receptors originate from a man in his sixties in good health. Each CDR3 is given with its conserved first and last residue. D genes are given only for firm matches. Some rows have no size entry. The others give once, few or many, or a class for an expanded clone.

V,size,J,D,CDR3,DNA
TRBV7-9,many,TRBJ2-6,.,CASSPPMGSGANVLTF,TGTGCCAGCAGCCCCCCGATGGGCTCTGGGGCCAACGTCCTGACTTTC
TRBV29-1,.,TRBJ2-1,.,CSVRRGERNPNEQFF,TGCAGCGTACGAAGGGGAGAAAGGAACCCCAATGAGCAGTTCTTC
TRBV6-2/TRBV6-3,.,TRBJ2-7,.,CASSRDPRNYEQYF,TGTGCCAGCAGTAGGGACCCGCGGAACTACGAGCAGTACTTC
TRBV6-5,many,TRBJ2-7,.,CASSYSTGPSYEQYF,TGTGCCAGCAGTTACTCGACCGGGCCCTCCTACGAGCAGTACTTC
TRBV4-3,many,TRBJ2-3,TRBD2,CASSPPGAGASTDTQYF,TGCGCCAGCAGCCCGCCTGGGGCGGGAGCTAGCACAGATACGCAGTATTTT
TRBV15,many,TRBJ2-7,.,CATSRDLEGYEQYF,TGTGCCACCAGCAGAGATCTGGAGGGCTACGAGCAGTACTTC
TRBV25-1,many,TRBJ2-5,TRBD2,CATRFSGSPETQYF,TGTGCCACTCGCTTTAGCGGGAGTCCAGAGACCCAGTACTTC
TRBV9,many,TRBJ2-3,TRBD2,CASSPFRGLAGGPSTDTQYF,TGTGCCAGCAGCCCCTTCCGAGGACTAGCGGGAGGGCCGAGCACAGATACGCAGTATTTT
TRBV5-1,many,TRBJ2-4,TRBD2,CASSLEGLAGVGKNIQYF,TGCGCCAGCAGCTTGGAGGGACTAGCGGGAGTGGGCAAAAACATTCAGTACTTC
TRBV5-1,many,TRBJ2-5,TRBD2,CASSPSGLAGEGETQYF,TGCGCCAGCAGCCCCTCAGGACTAGCGGGAGAGGGCGAGACCCAGTACTTC
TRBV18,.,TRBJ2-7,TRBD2,CASSRSGATYDQYF,TGTGCCAGCTCCCGTAGCGGGGCGACCTACGATCAGTACTTC
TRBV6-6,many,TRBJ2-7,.,CASSYEPGYYEQYF,TGTGCCAGCAGTTACGAACCGGGTTACTACGAGCAGTACTTC
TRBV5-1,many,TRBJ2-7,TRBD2,CASSLQAGGHEQYF,TGCGCCAGCAGCTTGCAAGCGGGAGGTCACGAGCAGTACTTC
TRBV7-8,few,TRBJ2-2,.,CASSARLGSVSGELFF,TGTGCCAGCAGCGCCCGACTAGGAAGCGTTTCCGGGGAGCTGTTTTTT